This T cell receptor beta chain was documented in a study of Tregs in tolerant kidney transplant recipients. The nonmyeloablative bone marrow transplants came from related graft donors, with transient mixed chimerism. Produced via immunoSEQ multiplex PCR; TCRdb's table is partial and in-frame only. The table lists 50,000 or so clones, approximately 90% of them singletons. Germline V gene sequence: CDR1 SGHTA, CDR2 FQGNSA. CDR3 length: 15 amino acids. J lost 6 bases, V lost 2 bases, and 5 bases had no gene match. The specimen comprised CD8+ T cells from blood (PBMCs), sampled 24 months after the transplant. The gene calls are TRBV7-2 and TRBJ2-2, with 8 bases lining up with TRBD2. This TCR was recovered from a human patient who received a combined kidney and bone marrow transplant. Some of these T cells may belong to the graft donor. This CDR3 is CASSLIPSGPGELFF. The CDR3 nucleotides are TGTGCCAGCAGCTTAATCCCTAGCGGGCCCGGGGAGCTGTTTTTT.